The 11 T cell receptor beta chains below were found in one sample sequenced in a study of monozygotic twins with inflammatory bowel disease. TCRdb reanalyzed the 5' RACE reads and collapses them to one entry per CDR3 protein, without DNA. The table for this sample gives fewer than 350,000 distinct CDR3 sequences. Sample: blood. Every receptor here comes from a human donor with ulcerative colitis or Crohn's disease, or a healthy co-twin of an affected twin (not recorded which).

The chain uses TRBV4-1 and TRBJ2-3; TCRdb gives TRBD1 as the D gene, but with no DNA this cannot be confirmed. Germline V gives CDR1 MGHRA, CDR2 YSYEKL. CDR3 length equals 14 residues. The CDR3 reads CASSPRTGGDTQYF.

The V and J genes are TRBV28 and TRBJ2-1; TCRdb's assignment of TRBD2 cannot be checked, as there is no DNA. Germline CDR1 MDHEN, CDR2 SYDVKM. This CDR3 comprises 14 residues. The CDR3 spells CASRTSGGHNEQFF.

CDR3 in amino acids: CASSIPGSGETQYF. The chain is built from TRBV19 and TRBJ2-5; the D call of TRBD1 rests on TCRdb alone, since no DNA is present to check it. The germline CDR1 and CDR2 sequences are LNHDA and SQIVND (reference sequence). The CDR3 extends over 14 amino acids. Complete variable domain (other parts from reference TRBV19 and TRBJ2-5): DGGITQSPKYLFRKEGQNVTLSCEQNLNHDAMYWYRQDPGQGLRLIYYSQIVNDFQKGDIAEGYSVSREKKESFPLTVTSAQKNPTAFYLCASSIPGSGETQYFGPGTRLLVL.

This chain links TRBV6-1 with TRBJ2-5; TCRdb indicates TRBD1, and absent DNA this call remains unverified. Germline loops: CDR1 MNHNS, CDR2 SASEGT. The CDR3 covers 14 residues. CDR3 residues: CASSKLGVGETQYF.

The chain uses TRBV11-1 and TRBJ2-1; no DNA is available, so the TRBD2 call from TCRdb remains unchecked. Germline V gene sequence: CDR1 SGHAT, CDR2 FQDESV (reference sequence). The CDR3 runs 18 residues. The CDR3 is CASSPGLAFSPSYNEQFF.

The CDR3 here is CATMQVLRSGANVLTF. The V gene is TRBV2, the J gene TRBJ2-6. The CDR3 runs 16 residues. The germline gives CDR1 SNHLY, CDR2 FYNNEI.

The gene calls are TRBV12-5 and TRBJ2-5. Looked up from germline, CDR1 is LGHNT and CDR2 is FRNRAP. The CDR3 is made up of 13 amino acids. This chain's CDR3 is CASARDAQETQYF. Looking up the rest from reference TRBV12-5 and TRBJ2-5 gives the full variable domain: DARVTQTPRHKVTEMGQEVTMRCQPILGHNTVFWYRQTMMQGLELLAYFRNRAPLDDSGMPKDRFSAEMPDATLATLKIQPSEPRDSAVYFCASARDAQETQYFGPGTRLLVL.

V gene TRBV5-6 combines with J gene TRBJ2-5; the D call of TRBD2 rests on TCRdb alone, since no DNA is present to check it. This CDR3 comprises 14 residues. Looked up from germline, CDR1 is SGHDT and CDR2 is YYEEEE. Here the CDR3 reads CASSSGAFQETQYF.

This chain uses TRBV7-3 with TRBJ2-2; TCRdb names TRBD1, which stays unverified in the absence of DNA. Germline CDR1 SGHTA, CDR2 FQGTGA. This CDR3 comprises 13 residues. CDR3 sequence reads: CATRQGPTGELFF. The full variable domain, rest sourced from reference TRBV7-3 and TRBJ2-2, is GAGVSQTPSNKVTEKGKYVELRCDPISGHTALYWYRQSLGQGPEFLIYFQGTGAADDSGLPNDRFFAVRPEGSVSTLKIQRTERGDSAVYLCATRQGPTGELFFGEGSRLTVL.

The CDR3: CARSTHNSGNTIYF. V and J are TRBV5-3 and TRBJ1-3. TRBV5-3 is filed as an ORF, its function uncertain. The CDR3 runs to 14 residues.

V is TRBV29-1 and J is TRBJ2-7; TCRdb's D gene call, TRBD2, goes unchecked for lack of DNA. The V gene's germline CDR1 is SQVTM and CDR2 ANQGSEA. The CDR3 spans 15 residues. The CDR3 here is CSVEEGLSGMGEQYF.